The rows below give T cell receptor beta chains drawn from one sample of a study of a mutant IDH1 vaccine in newly diagnosed glioma. These receptors' targets are unknown. Sequencing was performed with immunoSEQ multiplex PCR; in TCRdb, only in-frame clones are kept and a portion is missing. In the table there are tens of thousands of clones, about 80% of which are singletons. The sample was PBMCs, taken from a glioma patient whose treatment included an IDH1 peptide vaccine. The receptors were gathered from a young man with glioma. Some clones in this sample may be carry-over from other donors' samples. The CDR3 runs from the conserved cysteine through the conserved F or W. The order of the fields is CDR3 protein, V gene.

CASSRRATEAFF TRBV6-6
CASSRPGGITGNEQFF TRBV27
CASRGRDSTYEQYF TRBV2
CASSSEDTQYF TRBV5-6
CASSVDGQGRKTFF TRBV9
CASSLVGVGTGRDYEQYF TRBV27
CSVGTVGGYGYTF TRBV29-1
CASSVGGSDSHEQYF TRBV9
CASSLDLGVSNYGYTF TRBV7-2
CSVEGLAGVDEQYF TRBV29-1
CASRADRVVRSPLHF TRBV4-3
CASQSPSGHYGYTF TRBV19
CSVDSGVSYNEQFF TRBV29-1
CASSPSRTYTGELFF TRBV9
CATSVLASGSYEQYF TRBV27
CASSLNFPGSYSGNTIYF TRBV7-2
CASSSEGSGNTIYF TRBV5-4
CASSRSGEPHEAFF TRBV4-1
CASSSTSGANVLTF TRBV6-6
CASSETASGNTIYF TRBV2
CASSLLWSSGRSSYNEQFF TRBV7-9
CASSRGNQPQHF TRBV6-1
CASSPDGGLLTDTQYF TRBV9
CASRPDRSSGNTIYF TRBV6-6
CAISEGRPGTLNEKLFF TRBV10-3
CASTEGASGKELFF TRBV7-6
CASSVTGSTEAFF TRBV9
CASSQEARVVTNEKLFF TRBV4-2
CASSVGRQPQHF TRBV19
CASNTGLSGANVLTF TRBV7-2
CASSQDVAGGRDTQYF TRBV4-1
CASSQDGAGETQYF TRBV4-3
CAISESGDTIYF TRBV10-3
CSATPGYTF TRBV29-1
CASSQDRGLQPQHF TRBV2
CASSSLRRGRSNQPQHF TRBV5-6
CSVEVGDLGYEQYF TRBV29-1
CASSLAARERDEQYF TRBV11-2
CASSVEDHNTGELFF TRBV9
CASSHRTTLEQFF TRBV4-2
CASSIRDSNQPQHF TRBV19
CASSARGNTGELFF TRBV9
CASSEDLGQGKTEAFF TRBV2
CASSPWRQYQETQYF TRBV7-8
CASSLDIQHNVLTF TRBV11-2
CASSLVGYEQYF TRBV5-6
CASADSDRADEQFF TRBV12-5
CAWSVVGTEAFF TRBV30
CSVEASGRPGNTIYF TRBV29-1
CAWSVPGRVNTEAFF TRBV30
CASSSTDTQYF TRBV6-5
CASSRQPRGITDTQYF TRBV4-2
CASSPGRIYEQYF TRBV7-8
CASSPTGKNTEAFF TRBV4-2
CASSPRQGRNTEAFF TRBV18